Presented here are 14 T cell receptor beta chains from one specimen sequenced in a study of T cells in Graves' hyperthyroidism and ophthalmopathy (dated by TCRdb to about 2019). Library preparation employed multiplex PCR. For sequencing, an Illumina HiSeq 2000 was employed. The TCR beta CDR3 regions were amplified from RNA transcripts. The TCR CDR3 was subjected to a first round of RT-PCR using the HTBI primer set and the Qiagen OneStep RT-PCR kit. TCRdb redid the processing of the public reads, applying fastp at Q25 and MiXCR, and retained in-frame beta chains. Every distinct CDR3 protein forms one entry, paired with its most common genes and DNA. The sample table lists hundreds of thousands of distinct CDR3 sequences, about two fifths of them with a count of one. The ten largest clones capture 7.5% to 9.5% of the sample. The specimen sequenced was blood. The receptor source for this set is a young man with Graves' hyperthyroidism.

This clonotype was recorded many times. This sequence joins TRBV19 and TRBJ1-1; the D is unclear. The V end lost 3 bases, the J end lost 0 bases, and 5 bases lay between the germline ends. Germline V gives CDR1 LNHDA, CDR2 SQIVND (reference sequence). CDR3 length: 13 residues. The CDR3 spells CASSMTLNTEAFF. CDR3 coding DNA: TGTGCCAGTAGTATGACCTTGAACACTGAAGCTTTCTTT. Complete variable domain (other parts from reference TRBV19 and TRBJ1-1): DGGITQSPKYLFRKEGQNVTLSCEQNLNHDAMYWYRQDPGQGLRLIYYSQIVNDFQKGDIAEGYSVSREKKESFPLTVTSAQKNPTAFYLCASSMTLNTEAFFGQGTRLTVV.

J is TRBJ1-1 and V is TRBV7-2; unclear D gene. Germline lookup yields CDR1 SGHTA and CDR2 FQGNSA. V dropped 2 bases and J dropped 0 bases, with 10 bases sitting between them. The CDR3 runs 15 residues. The CDR3 DNA reads as TGTGCCAGCAGCTTATTTCCAACGGTGAACACTGAAGCTTTCTTT. Its protein is CASSLFPTVNTEAFF.

J is TRBJ1-2 and V is TRBV9; TRBD1 matches 8 bases. Germline V lookup: CDR1 SGDLS, CDR2 YYNGEE. There are 16 residues in the CDR3. V was pared by 4 bases and J by 4 bases, with 12 bases of the junction left unmatched. CDR3 amino acids: CASSSEPGQDLYGYTF. For the CDR3, the DNA is TGTGCCAGCAGCTCCGAGCCGGGACAGGACCTCTATGGCTACACCTTC.

This clonotype showed up many times. This sequence joins TRBV20-1 and TRBJ1-5; 8 nucleotides match TRBD1. Germline V CDR1 and CDR2: DFQATT, SNEGSKA (reference sequence). The CDR3 has 14 amino acids. Unmatched junction bases numbered 5, after V lost 5 bases and J lost 2 bases. The CDR3: CSARAGQGNQPQHF. DNA of the CDR3: TGCAGTGCTCGCGCGGGACAGGGCAATCAGCCCCAGCATTTT.

The table lists this clonotype with many counts. The chain links TRBV25-1 to TRBJ1-6, with unresolved D. This CDR3 has 13 residues. The germline V and J ends were trimmed by 3 bases and 9 bases, with 9 bases remaining between them. Germline assignment: CDR1 MGHDK and CDR2 SYGVNS. The CDR3 DNA reads as TGTGCCAGCAGTGAGGGGTGGGGTTCACCCCTCCACTTT. Protein sequence: CASSEGWGSPLHF.

Notes on this clonotype: The junction shows a germline mismatch at one end, possibly a read error. The chain employs TRBV7-9 and TRBJ1-1; 7 bases are shared with TRBD1. The germline V gene has CDR1 SEHNR and CDR2 FQNEAQ (reference sequence). The CDR3 loop spans 15 amino acids. In DNA form, the CDR3 reads TGCGCCAGCAGCCAAGGGGACAGTTTGAACACTGAAGCTTTCTTT. Its protein is CASSQGDSLNTEAFF. Full variable domain (outside the CDR3, taken from reference TRBV7-9 and TRBJ1-1): DTGVSQNPRHKITKRGQNVTFRCDPISEHNRLYWYRQTLGQGPEFLTYFQNEAQLEKSRLLSDRFSAERPKGSFSTLEIQRTEQGDSAMYLCASSQGDSLNTEAFFGQGTRLTVV.

V and J are TRBV20-1 and TRBJ1-6, with D perhaps TRBD1 (5 bases). Germline V CDR1 and CDR2: DFQATT, SNEGSKA (reference sequence). The CDR3 extends over 13 amino acids. V was cut by 2 bases and J by 13 bases, with 15 bases left in between. This CDR3 reads CSARKRGSPPLHF. As DNA, the CDR3 is TGCAGTGCTAGAAAAAGGGGTTCTCCCCCCCTCCACTTT.

This clonotype has just a few counts. The CDR3: CASSVENPGELFF. In DNA, the CDR3 is TGTGCCAGCAGCGTAGAGAATCCCGGGGAGCTGTTTTTT. This rearrangement joins TRBV9 to TRBJ2-2; D remains ambiguous. V lost 0 bases and J 6 bases, leaving 6 bases between the germline ends. CDR3 length: 13 residues. Germline lookup yields CDR1 SGDLS and CDR2 YYNGEE.

This clonotype was detected only a few times. This chain uses TRBV19 with TRBJ1-5; 7 bases are a match to TRBD1. The CDR3 is made up of 15 amino acids. The ends lost 7 bases at V and 6 bases at J; junction bases unmatched: 12. Germline V gene lookup returns CDR1 LNHDA and CDR2 SQIVND (reference sequence). In DNA, the CDR3 is TGTGCCAGTAACCCCCGCAGGGGGGGGGGTCAGCCCCAGCATTTT. Translated: CASNPRRGGGQPQHF. Together with reference TRBV19 and TRBJ1-5, the CDR3 gives the full variable domain: DGGITQSPKYLFRKEGQNVTLSCEQNLNHDAMYWYRQDPGQGLRLIYYSQIVNDFQKGDIAEGYSVSREKKESFPLTVTSAQKNPTAFYLCASNPRRGGGQPQHFGDGTRLSIL.

In its sample, this clonotype was seen many times. This chain uses TRBV7-9 with TRBJ1-2; 8 nucleotides line up with TRBD1. The CDR3 has 13 amino acids. Looked up from germline, CDR1 is SEHNR and CDR2 is FQNEAQ (reference sequence). Trimming at V came to 5 bases and at J to 4 bases, leaving 3 bases not matched to a gene. The DNA of the CDR3 is TGTGCCAGCAGCCAGACAGGGGTCTATGGCTACACCTTC. It yields the protein CASSQTGVYGYTF.

This clonotype has just a few counts. A junction boundary mismatches the germline segment, possibly from a read error. This chain connects TRBV10-3 to TRBJ1-6, with D unresolved. The CDR3 is made up of 13 amino acids. Germline CDR1 ENHRY, CDR2 SYGVKD. In DNA form, the CDR3 reads TGTGCCAGCAGTGAATTCCCCCTTTCACCCCTCCACTTT. It is translated as CASSEFPLSPLHF.

The table lists this clonotype with many counts. The chain couples TRBV10-3 to TRBJ1-1; no clear D gene. The CDR3 length is 15 residues. Trimming pared 7 bases from V and 7 bases from J, leaving 22 bases between. From germline, CDR1 is ENHRY and CDR2 SYGVKD. CDR3: CAIKRARGADDEAFF. The CDR3 region has the DNA TGTGCCATCAAAAGGGCTCGGGGAGCAGACGATGAAGCTTTCTTT.

V usage is TRBV5-1 and J usage is TRBJ1-4; D gene uncertain. This CDR3 is built from 14 residues. V lost 4 bases, J lost 3 bases, and 10 bases lay in between. From germline, CDR1 is SGHRS and CDR2 YFSETQ. This CDR3 is CASSVGRANEKLFF. Here the CDR3 DNA reads TGCGCCAGCAGCGTAGGAAGGGCTAATGAAAAACTGTTTTTT.

This rearrangement joins TRBV9 to TRBJ1-4; D uncertain. Germline CDR1 SGDLS, CDR2 YYNGEE. The CDR3 extends over 13 amino acids. The V and J ends lost 0 bases and 8 bases respectively, with 8 bases between them. For the CDR3, the DNA is TGTGCCAGCAGCGTAGGTGGGAGAGAAAAACTGTTTTTT. Protein product: CASSVGGREKLFF.